The rows below give T cell receptor beta chains drawn from one sample of a study of response to subunit inactivated influenza vaccine. TCRdb recomputed calls from the RT-PCR reads with MiXCR, one row per CDR3 protein. The sample holds around 580,000 distinct CDR3 sequences, 12% seen once. Sequenced here: PBMCs from blood, sampled on the day of vaccination. The receptors here all came from a man in his fifties who received an inactivated influenza vaccine. Each CDR3 is given without its conserved first and last residue.

>14|TRBJ2-3|TRBV15
ATSRSTGGEGDTQY
>14|TRBJ2-2|TRBV20-1
SARNKGQGGTGELF
>9|TRBJ2-7|TRBV2
ASSRQASQY
>13|TRBJ2-5|TRBV7-9
ASSFTGTGEETQY
>11|TRBJ1-5|TRBV15
ATSIDRDQPQH
>12|TRBJ1-2|TRBV7-2
ASSLAGVGYGYT
>15|TRBJ2-6|TRBV7-8
ASSATGGATGANVLT
>13|TRBJ2-2|TRBV11-2
ASSLRIGNTGELF
>13|TRBJ2-3|TRBV6-4
ASSTSGGAGDTQY
>14|TRBJ2-1|TRBV4-3
ASSQDWSGGAHEQF
>15|TRBJ2-1|TRBV7-6
ASSPTSFGWGYNEQF
>12|TRBJ2-7|TRBV29-1
SVVRGQGEYEQY
>13|TRBJ2-1|TRBV7-8
ASSSPRGGRDEQF
>12|TRBJ1-1|TRBV12-3/TRBV12-4
ASSYGNRDTEAF
>13|TRBJ2-6|TRBV7-9
ASSLIPSGANVLT
>12|TRBJ2-1|TRBV5-5
ASRRQPGHNEQF
>13|TRBJ2-7|TRBV13
ASSLGTGDTYEQY
>11|TRBJ2-5|TRBV29-1
SVGTGGQETQY
>11|TRBJ2-7|TRBV5-1
ASSLINGYEQY
>14|TRBJ2-7|TRBV13
ASSLVGRTSVDEQY
>13|TRBJ2-4|TRBV10-3
AISKNQGNKNIQY
>14|TRBJ2-1|TRBV4-3
ASSQEDSGGDNEQF
>12|TRBJ1-4|TRBV7-2
ASSPRGGSEKLF
>13|TRBJ2-1|TRBV10-3
AINEISGPYNEQF
>20|TRBJ1-1|TRBV11-1
ASSLAPRPAPVSPTKHTEAF
>13|TRBJ2-2|TRBV20-1
SARELRGGTGELF
>13|TRBJ1-1|TRBV6-1
ASSRTTGGQLEAF
>12|TRBJ1-2|TRBV5-1
ASSLGGVDYGYT
>11|TRBJ2-7|TRBV29-1
SVSGTGSYEQY
>6|TRBJ2-1|TRBV21-1
ARRPQF
>14|TRBJ2-3|TRBV20-1
SARPLLATSQDTQY
>16|TRBJ2-7|TRBV5-1
ASSLGLRQGILGREQY
>14|TRBJ1-6|TRBV5-1
ASSDGTLTYNSPLH
>13|TRBJ2-7|TRBV7-2
ASSPPGLAAYEQY
>12|TRBJ2-7|TRBV18
ASSPPGTIGEQY
>14|TRBJ2-3|TRBV24-1
ATGGRGLADTDTQY
>14|TRBJ2-2|TRBV6-1
ASPSGRASNTGELF
>13|TRBJ1-2|TRBV20-1
SARHSGLPNYGYT
>13|TRBJ2-2|TRBV5-1
ASSLGHRDTGELF
>12|TRBJ1-4|TRBV6-2/TRBV6-3
ASTNRQSNEKLF
>11|TRBJ2-1|TRBV4-3
ASSQDPTWRQF
>12|TRBJ2-7|TRBV7-2
ASRLGGPNYEQY
>14|TRBJ2-3|TRBV20-1
SARNPSGSVPDTQY
>11|TRBJ2-7|TRBV29-1
SVRQALSYEQY
>14|TRBJ2-3|TRBV9
ASSVAASGLTDTQY
>14|TRBJ2-7|TRBV7-2
ASSLYLAGDRYEQY
>14|TRBJ2-1|TRBV3-1
ASCWDVSYSYNEQF
>12|TRBJ2-7|TRBV11-2
ASSLAQSSYEQY
>12|TRBJ2-7|TRBV7-2
ASSLGLKVDEQY
>11|TRBJ2-1|TRBV4-3
ASSQAYNNEQF
>13|TRBJ2-6|TRBV5-1
ASSLEESGANVLT
>14|TRBJ2-4|TRBV6-5
ASSYAGVGAKNIQY
>12|TRBJ2-1|TRBV29-1
SASGTGDNNEQF
>14|TRBJ2-3|TRBV7-8
ASSLMSGGPSDTQY
>12|TRBJ2-5|TRBV12-3/TRBV12-4
ASSWPGGRETQY
>13|TRBJ2-5|TRBV7-2
ASSLAGLALETQY
>9|TRBJ2-7|TRBV12-3/TRBV12-4
ASSSGFEQY
>9|TRBJ1-1|TRBV12-3/TRBV12-4
ASIQAGGAF
>13|TRBJ2-7|TRBV20-1
SASARQGFSYEQY
>11|TRBJ2-7|TRBV6-5
ATTSDTSREQY